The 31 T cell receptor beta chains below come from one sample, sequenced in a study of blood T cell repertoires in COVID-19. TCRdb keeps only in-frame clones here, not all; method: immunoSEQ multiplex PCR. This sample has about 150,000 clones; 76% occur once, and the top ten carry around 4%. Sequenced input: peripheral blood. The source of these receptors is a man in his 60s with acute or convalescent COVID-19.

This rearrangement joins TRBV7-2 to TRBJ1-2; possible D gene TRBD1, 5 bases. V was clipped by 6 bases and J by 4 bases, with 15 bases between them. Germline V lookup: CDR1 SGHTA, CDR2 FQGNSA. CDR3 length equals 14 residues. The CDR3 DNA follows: TGTGCCAGCAGTCCCATGGGGCGCGGCTATGGCTACACCTTC. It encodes CASSPMGRGYGYTF.

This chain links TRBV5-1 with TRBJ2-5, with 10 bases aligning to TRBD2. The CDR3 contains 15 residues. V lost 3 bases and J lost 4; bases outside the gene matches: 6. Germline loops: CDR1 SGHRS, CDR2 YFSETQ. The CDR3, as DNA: TGCGCCAGCAGCTCCCTAGCGGGAGAGGGAGAGACCCAGTACTTC. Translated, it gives CASSSLAGEGETQYF.

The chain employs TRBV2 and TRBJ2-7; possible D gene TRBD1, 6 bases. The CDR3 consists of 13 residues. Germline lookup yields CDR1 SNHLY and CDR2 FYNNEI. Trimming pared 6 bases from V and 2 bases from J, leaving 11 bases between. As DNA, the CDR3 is TGTGCCAGCAGGAAACAGGGTACCTACGAGCAGTACTTC. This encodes CASRKQGTYEQYF.

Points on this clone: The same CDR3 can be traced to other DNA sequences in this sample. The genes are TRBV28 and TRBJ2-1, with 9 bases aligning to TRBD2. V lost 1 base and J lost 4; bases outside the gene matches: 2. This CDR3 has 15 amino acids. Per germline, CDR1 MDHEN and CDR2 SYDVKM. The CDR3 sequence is CASSLSSGAYNEQFF. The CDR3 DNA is TGTGCCAGCAGTTTATCTAGCGGGGCTTACAATGAGCAGTTCTTC.

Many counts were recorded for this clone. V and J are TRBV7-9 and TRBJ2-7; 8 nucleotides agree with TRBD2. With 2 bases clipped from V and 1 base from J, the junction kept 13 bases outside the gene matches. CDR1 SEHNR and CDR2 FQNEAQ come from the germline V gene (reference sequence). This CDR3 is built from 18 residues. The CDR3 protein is CASSLPIEAGVRSYEQYF. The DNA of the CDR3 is TGTGCCAGCAGCTTACCCATAGAAGCGGGAGTGAGATCCTACGAGCAGTACTTC.

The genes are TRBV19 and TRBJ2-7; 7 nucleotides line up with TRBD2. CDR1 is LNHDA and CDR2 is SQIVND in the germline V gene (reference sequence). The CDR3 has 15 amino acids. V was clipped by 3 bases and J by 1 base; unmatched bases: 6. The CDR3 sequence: CASSILAGMSYEQYF. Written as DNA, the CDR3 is TGTGCCAGTAGTATCTTAGCGGGTATGTCCTACGAGCAGTACTTC.

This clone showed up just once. The CDR3, as DNA: TGTGCCAGCAGCTTGTGGGCTAGCGGGAGGAATGAGCAGTTCTTC. Its protein product is CASSLWASGRNEQFF. The chain combines TRBV5-8 with TRBJ2-1; TRBD2 aligns across 11 bases. This CDR3 is 15 amino acids long. Germline CDR1 SGHTS, CDR2 YDEGEE. The ends lost 1 base at V and 7 bases at J; junction bases unmatched: 4.

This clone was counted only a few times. The CDR3 reads CASNRLTSGDEQFF. CDR3 in DNA: TGTGCCAGCAACCGACTGACTAGCGGGGATGAGCAGTTCTTC. The chain has TRBV2 and TRBJ2-1, with 11 positions matching TRBD2. Losses at the gene ends were 7 bases for V and 8 bases for J; bases not matched to a gene: 7. Per the germline V gene, CDR1 is SNHLY and CDR2 is FYNNEI. There are 14 residues in the CDR3.

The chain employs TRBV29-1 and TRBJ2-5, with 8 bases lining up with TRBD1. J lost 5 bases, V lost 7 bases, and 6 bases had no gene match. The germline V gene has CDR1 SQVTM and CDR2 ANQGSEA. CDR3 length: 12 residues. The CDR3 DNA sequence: TGCAGCGCGGACAGGGACGGGGAGACCCAGTACTTC. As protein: CSADRDGETQYF.

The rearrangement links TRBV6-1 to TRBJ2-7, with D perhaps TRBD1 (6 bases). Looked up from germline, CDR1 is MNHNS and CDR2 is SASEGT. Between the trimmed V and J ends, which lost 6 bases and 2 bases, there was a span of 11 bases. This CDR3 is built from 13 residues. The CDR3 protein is CASSSGAPYEQYF. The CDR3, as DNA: TGTGCCAGCAGCTCAGGGGCCCCCTACGAGCAGTACTTC.

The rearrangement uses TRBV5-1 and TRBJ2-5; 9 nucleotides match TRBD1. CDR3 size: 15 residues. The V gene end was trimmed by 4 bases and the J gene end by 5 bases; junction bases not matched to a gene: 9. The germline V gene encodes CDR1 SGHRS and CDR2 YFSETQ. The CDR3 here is CASSRDRAMGETQYF. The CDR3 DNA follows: TGCGCCAGCAGCCGGGACAGGGCGATGGGGGAGACCCAGTACTTC.

The CDR3 DNA reads TGTGCCAGTAGTATGGCGACAGGGGCTGGAAACACCATATATTTT. This translates into CASSMATGAGNTIYF. The J gene is TRBJ1-3, the V gene TRBV19; 8 bases align to TRBD1. The CDR3 consists of 15 residues. Germline loops: CDR1 LNHDA, CDR2 SQIVND (reference sequence). The V and J ends lost 3 bases and 2 bases, in that order; junction bases with no gene match: 3.

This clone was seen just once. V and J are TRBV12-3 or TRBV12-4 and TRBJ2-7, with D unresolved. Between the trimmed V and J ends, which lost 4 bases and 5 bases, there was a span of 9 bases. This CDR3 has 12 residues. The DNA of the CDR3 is TGTGCCAGCAGTTCAGGTCTCCACGAGCAGTACTTC. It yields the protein CASSSGLHEQYF.

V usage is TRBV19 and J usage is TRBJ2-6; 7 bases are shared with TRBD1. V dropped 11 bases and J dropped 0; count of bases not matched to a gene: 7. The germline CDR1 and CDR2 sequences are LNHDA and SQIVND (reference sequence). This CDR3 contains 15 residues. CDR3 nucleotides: TGTGCCTCGACAGGGTTTAGCTCTGGGGCCAACGTCCTGACTTTC. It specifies CASTGFSSGANVLTF.

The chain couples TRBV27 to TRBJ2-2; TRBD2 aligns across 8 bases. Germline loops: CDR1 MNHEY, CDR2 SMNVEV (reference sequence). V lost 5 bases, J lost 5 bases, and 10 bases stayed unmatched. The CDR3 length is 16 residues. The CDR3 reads CASSTTSGGGTGELFF. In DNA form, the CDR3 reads TGTGCCAGCAGTACAACTAGCGGAGGGGGAACCGGGGAGCTGTTTTTT.

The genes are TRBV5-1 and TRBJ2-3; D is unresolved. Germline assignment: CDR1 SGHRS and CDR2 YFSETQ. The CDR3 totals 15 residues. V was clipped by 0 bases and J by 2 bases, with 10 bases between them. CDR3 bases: TGCGCCAGCAGCTTGGTCTCTCCTTACACAGATACGCAGTATTTT. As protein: CASSLVSPYTDTQYF.

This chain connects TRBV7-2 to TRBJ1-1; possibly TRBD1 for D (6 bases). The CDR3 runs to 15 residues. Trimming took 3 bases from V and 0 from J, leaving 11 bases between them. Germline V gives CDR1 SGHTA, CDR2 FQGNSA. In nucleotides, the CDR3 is TGTGCCAGCAGCTTCGGAACAGGGATGAACACTGAAGCTTTCTTT. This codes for CASSFGTGMNTEAFF.

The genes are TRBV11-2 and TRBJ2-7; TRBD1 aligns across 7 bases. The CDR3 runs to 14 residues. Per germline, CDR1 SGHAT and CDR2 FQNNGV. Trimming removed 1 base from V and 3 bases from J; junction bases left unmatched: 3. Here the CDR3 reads CASSLGGQIYEQYF. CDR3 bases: TGTGCCAGCAGCTTAGGGGGACAGATCTACGAGCAGTACTTC. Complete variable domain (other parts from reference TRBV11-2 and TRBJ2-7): EAGVAQSPRYKIIEKRQSVAFWCNPISGHATLYWYQQILGQGPKLLIQFQNNGVVDDSQLPKDRFSAERLKGVDSTLKIQPAKLEDSAVYLCASSLGGQIYEQYFGPGTRLTVT.

The CDR3 nucleotides read TGCGCCAGCAGCTTGGACGGGGCCCGAGGGAGGAGCTATGGCTACACCTTC. This encodes CASSLDGARGRSYGYTF. This chain joins TRBV5-1 and TRBJ1-2, with D possibly being TRBD1 (5 bases). This CDR3 is 17 amino acids long. V lost 0 bases, J lost 4 bases, and 19 bases lay in between. The germline CDR1 and CDR2 sequences are SGHRS and YFSETQ.

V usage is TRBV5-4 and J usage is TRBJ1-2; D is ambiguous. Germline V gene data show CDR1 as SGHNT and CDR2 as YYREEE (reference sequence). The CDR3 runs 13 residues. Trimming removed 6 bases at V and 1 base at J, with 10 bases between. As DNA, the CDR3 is TGTGCCAGCACCCTGTCTTATAACTATGGCTACACCTTC. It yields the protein CASTLSYNYGYTF.

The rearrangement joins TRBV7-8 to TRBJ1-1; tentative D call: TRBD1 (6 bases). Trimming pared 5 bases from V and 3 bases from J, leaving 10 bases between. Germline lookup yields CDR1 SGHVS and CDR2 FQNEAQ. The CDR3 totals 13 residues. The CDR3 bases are TGTGCCAGCAGCCAAGGGGGGGACACTGAAGCTTTCTTT. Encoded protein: CASSQGGDTEAFF.

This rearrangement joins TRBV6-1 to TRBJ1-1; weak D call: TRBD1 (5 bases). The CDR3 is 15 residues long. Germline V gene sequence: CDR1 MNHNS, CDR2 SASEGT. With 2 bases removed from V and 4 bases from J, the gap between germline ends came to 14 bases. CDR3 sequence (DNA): TGTGCCAGCAGTGAATGGATGGTGGGGGGCACTGAAGCTTTCTTT. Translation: CASSEWMVGGTEAFF.

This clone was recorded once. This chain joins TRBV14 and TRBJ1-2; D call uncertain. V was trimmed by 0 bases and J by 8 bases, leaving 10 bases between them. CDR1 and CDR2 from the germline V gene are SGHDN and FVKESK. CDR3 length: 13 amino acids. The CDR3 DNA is TGTGCCAGCAGCCAAGATCAGAGGGTGGGCTACACCTTC. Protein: CASSQDQRVGYTF. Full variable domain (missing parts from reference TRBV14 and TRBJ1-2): EAGVTQFPSHSVIEKGQTVTLRCDPISGHDNLYWYRRVMGKEIKFLLHFVKESKQDESGMPNNRFLAERTGGTYSTLKVQPAELEDSGVYFCASSQDQRVGYTFGSGTRLTVV.

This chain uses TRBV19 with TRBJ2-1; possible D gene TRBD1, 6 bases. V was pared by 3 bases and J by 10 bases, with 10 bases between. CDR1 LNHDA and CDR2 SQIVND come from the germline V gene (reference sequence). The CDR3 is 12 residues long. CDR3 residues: CASSISGAEQFF. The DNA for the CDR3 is TGTGCCAGTAGTATTTCAGGGGCCGAGCAGTTCTTC.

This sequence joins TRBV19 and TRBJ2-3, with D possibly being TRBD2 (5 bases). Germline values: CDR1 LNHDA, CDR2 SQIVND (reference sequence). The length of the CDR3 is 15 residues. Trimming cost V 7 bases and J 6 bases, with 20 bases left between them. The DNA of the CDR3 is TGTGCCAGTACCCCGGTGGGTAGCGTGCCGGATACGCAGTATTTT. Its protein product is CASTPVGSVPDTQYF.

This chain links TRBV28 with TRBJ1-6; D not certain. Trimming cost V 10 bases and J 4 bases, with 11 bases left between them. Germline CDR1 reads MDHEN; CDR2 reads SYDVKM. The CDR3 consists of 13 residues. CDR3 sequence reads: CAIHPGYNSPLHF. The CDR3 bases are TGTGCCATCCACCCGGGTTATAATTCACCCCTCCACTTT. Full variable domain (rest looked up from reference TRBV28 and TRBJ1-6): DVKVTQSSRYLVKRTGEKVFLECVQDMDHENMFWYRQDPGLGLRLIYFSYDVKMKEKGDIPEGYSVSREKKERFSLILESASTNQTSMYLCAIHPGYNSPLHFGNGTRLTVT.

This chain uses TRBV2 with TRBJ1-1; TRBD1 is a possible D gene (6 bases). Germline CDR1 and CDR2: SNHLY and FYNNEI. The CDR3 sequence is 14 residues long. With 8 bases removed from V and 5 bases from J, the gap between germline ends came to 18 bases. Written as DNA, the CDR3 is TGTGCCAGCCAGAGGGCCACAGGGTGGACTGAAGCTTTCTTT. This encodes CASQRATGWTEAFF.

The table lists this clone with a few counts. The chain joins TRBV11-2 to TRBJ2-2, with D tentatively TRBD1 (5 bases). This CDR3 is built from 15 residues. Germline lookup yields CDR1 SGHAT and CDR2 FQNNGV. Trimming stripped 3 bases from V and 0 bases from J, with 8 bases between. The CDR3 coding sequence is TGTGCCAGCAGCTTGATACAGGCGAACACCGGGGAGCTGTTTTTT. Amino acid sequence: CASSLIQANTGELFF.

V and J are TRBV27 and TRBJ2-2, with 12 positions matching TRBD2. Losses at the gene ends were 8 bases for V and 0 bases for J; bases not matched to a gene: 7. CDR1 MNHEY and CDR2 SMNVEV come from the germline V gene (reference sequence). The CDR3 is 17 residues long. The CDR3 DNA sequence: TGTGCCAGCCAAGGGACTAGCGGGTTCGCGAACACCGGGGAGCTGTTTTTT. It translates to CASQGTSGFANTGELFF.

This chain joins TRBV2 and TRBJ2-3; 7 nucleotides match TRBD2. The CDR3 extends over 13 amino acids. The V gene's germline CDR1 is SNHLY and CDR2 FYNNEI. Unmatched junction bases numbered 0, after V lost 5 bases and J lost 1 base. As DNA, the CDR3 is TGTGCCAGCAGTCTAGCGGGCACAGATACGCAGTATTTT. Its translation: CASSLAGTDTQYF.

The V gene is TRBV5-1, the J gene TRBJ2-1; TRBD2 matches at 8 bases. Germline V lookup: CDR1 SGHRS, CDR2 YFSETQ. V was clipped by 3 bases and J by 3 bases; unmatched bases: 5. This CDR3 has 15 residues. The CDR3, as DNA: TGCGCCAGCAGCTACACTAGCGGCTTCTACAATGAGCAGTTCTTC. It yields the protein CASSYTSGFYNEQFF.